This paragraph covers one TCR beta chain sequence. This clonotype has a handful of counts. What this receptor recognizes is not known. The record has no base qualities; no much larger clone is one base away. Ficoll-Paque density gradient centrifugation was the method used to isolate PBMCs. This entry belongs to a study of T-cell memory formation after mild COVID-19 (dated by TCRdb to about 2021). Turning to the overall study: Most TCR sequence clusters were specific to one of the two donors. The cohort was made up of two young adult volunteers, one female and one male, who were previously healthy. T-cell clones expanding and contracting after mild COVID-19 in a couple of donors were tracked by longitudinal TCRalpha and TCRbeta repertoire sequencing.

At the junction V is shortened by 4 bases and J by 1 base, with 17 bases in between. In the germline V gene, CDR1 corresponds to LGHNA and CDR2 to YNFKEQ. From the cysteine up to the phenylalanine, the CDR3 has a length of 17 residues. This entry keeps only the CDR3 DNA: 51 bases, framed from base 1. The reads were generated on an Illumina NovaSeq 6000. TCRalpha and TCRbeta cDNA libraries were built by 5'RACE with constant-segment primers, adding sample barcodes and unique molecular identifiers. Trizol reagent was used to extract RNA from every sample. The libraries were amplified in two PCR steps, and the second step added a second sample barcode and Illumina TruSeq adapters. Libraries were sequenced on an Illumina NovaSeq with 2 x 150 bp paired-end reads. The authors' analysis ran thus. With migec v1.2.7, reads were demultiplexed and then collapsed into UMI-guided consensus sequences. Using mixcr v2.1.11, UMI consensuses were aligned to TRA and TRB V and J templates and then assembled into clonotypes. Clonotypes were classified as expanded or contracted when called significant by both edgeR and NoisET, with noise models trained on biological replicates. For edgeR calls, the thresholds were a false discovery rate-adjusted p below 0.01 and a log2 fold-change of 1. As an exploratory analysis of dynamics, max-normalized trajectories of the 1000 most abundant clonotypes were examined with PCA combined with hierarchical clustering. Separately sequenced CD4+ and CD8+ repertoires were used to assign the CD4 or CD8 phenotype of responding clones. The raw public reads went through TCRdb reprocessing: fastp at Q25, MiXCR clone calling, in-frame beta chains kept. Duplicate CDR3 protein sequences are folded into a single record with the most common DNA and genes. The V and J calls were not made by the authors but by TCRdb's processing. The sample includes approximately 490,000 distinct CDR3 sequences, with around 21% observed a single time. Approximately 12% of the sample is taken by the ten largest.

General conclusions and limits of the study: Some responding clones were detected in pre-infection memory, suggesting pre-existing cross-reactive memory T cells joined the SARS-CoV-2 response. Only a couple of mild cases were covered by the study, and larger cohorts that include severe cases with pre-infection samples were considered necessary. Contracting CD4+ clones were located mainly in the CM and EM memory subsets, whereas CD8+ clones were found to be enriched in EMRA. Clones contracting from day 15 to 85 had balanced CD4/CD8 phenotypes, while a second wave expanding from day 15 to 37 was biased towards CD4+. SARS-CoV-2 specificity was not confirmed for the second-wave clones peaking on day 37.

The specimen was PBMCs or a T cell subset sorted from them (not recorded which). This receptor was taken from an adult woman who had mild COVID-19 (a few samples of this study predate the infection). The sample titles of this study are shuffled in the database, so cell type and time point are left out; the donor was told from shared clones. This receptor chain uses TRBV4-2 and TRBJ2-1; the D segment cannot be called with confidence. CDR3 sequence: CASSPRAGESSYNEQFF. Read as DNA, the sequence is TGTGCCAGCAGCCCTCGGGCCGGCGAATCTTCCTACAATGAGCAGTTCTTC.